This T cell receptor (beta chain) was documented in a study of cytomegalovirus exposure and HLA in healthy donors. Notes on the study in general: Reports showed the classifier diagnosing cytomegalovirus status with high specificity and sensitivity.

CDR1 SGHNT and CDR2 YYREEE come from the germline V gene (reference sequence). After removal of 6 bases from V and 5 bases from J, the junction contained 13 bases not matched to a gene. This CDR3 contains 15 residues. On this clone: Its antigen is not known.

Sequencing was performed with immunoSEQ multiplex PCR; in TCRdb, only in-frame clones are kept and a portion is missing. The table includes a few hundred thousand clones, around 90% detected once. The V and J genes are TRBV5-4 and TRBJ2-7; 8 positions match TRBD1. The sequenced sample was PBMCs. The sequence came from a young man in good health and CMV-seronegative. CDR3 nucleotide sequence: TGTGCCAGCAACCAACCCGACAGGGGCCAGCACGAGCAGTACTTC. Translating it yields CASNQPDRGQHEQYF.